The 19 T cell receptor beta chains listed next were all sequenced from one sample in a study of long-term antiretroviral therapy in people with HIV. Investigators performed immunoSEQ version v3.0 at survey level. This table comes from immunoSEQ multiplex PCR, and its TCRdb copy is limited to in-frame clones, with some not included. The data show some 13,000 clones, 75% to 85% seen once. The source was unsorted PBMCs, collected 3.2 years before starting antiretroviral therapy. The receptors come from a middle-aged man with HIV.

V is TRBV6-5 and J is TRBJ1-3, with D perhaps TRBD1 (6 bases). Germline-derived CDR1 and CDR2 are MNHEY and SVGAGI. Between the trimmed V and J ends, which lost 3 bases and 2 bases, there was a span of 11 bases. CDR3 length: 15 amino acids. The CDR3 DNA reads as TGTGCCAGCAGTTATGCAGGGGTCACTGGAAACACCATATATTTT. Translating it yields CASSYAGVTGNTIYF.

The CDR3 spells CASRWSVGAHEQYF. CDR3 DNA sequence: TGTGCCAGCAGGTGGTCTGTAGGGGCCCACGAGCAGTACTTC. The chain combines TRBV27 with TRBJ2-7; possibly TRBD1 for D (5 bases). Germline V gene lookup returns CDR1 MNHEY and CDR2 SMNVEV (reference sequence). V dropped 6 bases and J dropped 5 bases, with 17 bases sitting between them. The CDR3 is 14 amino acids.

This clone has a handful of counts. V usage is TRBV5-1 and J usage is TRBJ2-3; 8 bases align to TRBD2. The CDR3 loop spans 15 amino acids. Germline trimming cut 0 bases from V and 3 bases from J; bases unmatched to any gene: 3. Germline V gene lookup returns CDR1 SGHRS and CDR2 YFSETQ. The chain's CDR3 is CASSLAGGGTDTQYF. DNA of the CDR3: TGCGCCAGCAGCTTGGCCGGCGGGGGGACAGATACGCAGTATTTT.

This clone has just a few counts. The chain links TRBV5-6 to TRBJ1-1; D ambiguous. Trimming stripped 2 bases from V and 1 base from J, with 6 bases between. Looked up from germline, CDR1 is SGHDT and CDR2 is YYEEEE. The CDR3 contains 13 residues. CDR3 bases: TGTGCCAGCAGCTTAGCAGAGAACACTGAAGCTTTCTTT. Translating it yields CASSLAENTEAFF.

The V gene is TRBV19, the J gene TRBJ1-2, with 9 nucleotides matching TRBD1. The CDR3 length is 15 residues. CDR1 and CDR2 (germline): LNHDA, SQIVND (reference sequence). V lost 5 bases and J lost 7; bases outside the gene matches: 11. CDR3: CASSPRQGDMAGYTF. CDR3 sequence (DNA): TGTGCCAGTAGTCCCCGACAGGGGGATATGGCTGGCTACACCTTC. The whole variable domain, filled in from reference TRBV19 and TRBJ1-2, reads DGGITQSPKYLFRKEGQNVTLSCEQNLNHDAMYWYRQDPGQGLRLIYYSQIVNDFQKGDIAEGYSVSREKKESFPLTVTSAQKNPTAFYLCASSPRQGDMAGYTFGSGTRLTVV.

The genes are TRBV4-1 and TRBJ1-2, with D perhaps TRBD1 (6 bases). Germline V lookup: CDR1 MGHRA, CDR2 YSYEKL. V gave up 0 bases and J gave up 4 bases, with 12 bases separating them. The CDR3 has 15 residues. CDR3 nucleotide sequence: TGCGCCAGCAGCCAAGAGGAGGGGGTAGGCTATGGCTACACCTTC. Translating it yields CASSQEEGVGYGYTF.

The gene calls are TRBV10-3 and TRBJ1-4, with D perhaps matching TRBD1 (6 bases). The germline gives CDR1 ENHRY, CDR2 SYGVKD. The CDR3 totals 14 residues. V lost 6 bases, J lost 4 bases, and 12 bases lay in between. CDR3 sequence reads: CAISDGQINEKLFF. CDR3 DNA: TGTGCCATCAGCGACGGACAGATTAATGAAAAACTGTTTTTT.

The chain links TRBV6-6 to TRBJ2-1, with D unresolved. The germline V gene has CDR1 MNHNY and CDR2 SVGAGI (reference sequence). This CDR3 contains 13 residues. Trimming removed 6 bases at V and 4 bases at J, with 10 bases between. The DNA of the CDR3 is TGTGCCAGCAGCCTCACGAGGTACAATGAGCAGTTCTTC. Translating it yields CASSLTRYNEQFF.

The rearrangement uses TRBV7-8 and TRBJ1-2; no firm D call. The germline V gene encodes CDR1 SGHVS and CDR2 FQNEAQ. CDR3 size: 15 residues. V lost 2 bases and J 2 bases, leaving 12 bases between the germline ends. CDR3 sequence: CASSLFQTGNYGYTF. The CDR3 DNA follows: TGTGCCAGCAGCTTATTCCAAACGGGCAACTATGGCTACACCTTC. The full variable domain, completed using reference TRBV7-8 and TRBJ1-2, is GAGVSQSPRYKVAKRGQDVALRCDPISGHVSLFWYQQALGQGPEFLTYFQNEAQLDKSGLPSDRFFAERPEGSVSTLKIQRTQQEDSAVYLCASSLFQTGNYGYTFGSGTRLTVV.

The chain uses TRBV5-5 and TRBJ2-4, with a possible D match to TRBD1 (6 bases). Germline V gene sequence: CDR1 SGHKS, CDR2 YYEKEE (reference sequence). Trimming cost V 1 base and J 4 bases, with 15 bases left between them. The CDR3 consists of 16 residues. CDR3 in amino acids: CASSLRPGGQKNIQYF. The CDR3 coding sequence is TGTGCCAGCAGCTTGAGGCCAGGAGGACAGAAAAACATTCAGTACTTC. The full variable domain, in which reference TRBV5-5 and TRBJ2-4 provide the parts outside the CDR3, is DAGVTQSPTHLIKTRGQQVTLRCSPISGHKSVSWYQQVLGQGPQFIFQYYEKEERGRGNFPDRFSARQFPNYSSELNVNALLLGDSALYLCASSLRPGGQKNIQYFGAGTRLSVL.

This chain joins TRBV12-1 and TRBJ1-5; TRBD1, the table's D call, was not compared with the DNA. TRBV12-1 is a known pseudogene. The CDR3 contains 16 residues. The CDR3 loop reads CASSFTYRGGNQPQHF. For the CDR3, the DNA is TGTGCCAGCAGCTTTACATACAGGGGAGGCAATCAGCCCCAGCATTTT.

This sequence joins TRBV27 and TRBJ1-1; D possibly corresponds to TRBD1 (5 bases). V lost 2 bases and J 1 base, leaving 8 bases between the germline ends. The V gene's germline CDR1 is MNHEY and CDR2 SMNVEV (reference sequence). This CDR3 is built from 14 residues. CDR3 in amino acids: CASSLGGGNTEAFF. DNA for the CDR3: TGTGCCAGCAGTTTAGGGGGGGGGAACACTGAAGCTTTCTTT.

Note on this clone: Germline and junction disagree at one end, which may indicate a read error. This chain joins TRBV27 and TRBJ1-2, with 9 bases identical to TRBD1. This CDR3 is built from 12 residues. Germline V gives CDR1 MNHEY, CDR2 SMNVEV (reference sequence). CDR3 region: CASRLGTGPLFF. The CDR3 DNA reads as TGTGCCAGCAGATTAGGGACAGGGCCGTTGTTCTTC.

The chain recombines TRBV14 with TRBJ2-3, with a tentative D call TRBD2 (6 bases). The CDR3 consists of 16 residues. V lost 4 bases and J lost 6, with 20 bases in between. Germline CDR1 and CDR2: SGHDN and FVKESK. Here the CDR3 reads CASSRRDSLGGDTQYF. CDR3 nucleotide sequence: TGTGCCAGCAGCCGCCGGGACTCCCTCGGAGGGGATACGCAGTATTTT.

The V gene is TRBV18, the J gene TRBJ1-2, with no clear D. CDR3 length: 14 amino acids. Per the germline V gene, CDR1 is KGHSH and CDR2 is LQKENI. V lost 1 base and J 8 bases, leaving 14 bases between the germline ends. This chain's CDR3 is CASSPQASIWGYTF. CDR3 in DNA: TGTGCCAGCTCACCACAGGCCAGCATTTGGGGCTACACCTTC.

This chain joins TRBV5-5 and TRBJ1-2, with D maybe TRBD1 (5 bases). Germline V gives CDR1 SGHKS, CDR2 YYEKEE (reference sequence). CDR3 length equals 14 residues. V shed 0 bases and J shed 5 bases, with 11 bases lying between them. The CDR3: CASSLVGVRYGYTF. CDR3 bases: TGTGCCAGCAGCTTGGTGGGGGTTCGGTATGGCTACACCTTC.

Here the CDR3 reads CASSIGEVVQTEAFF. The CDR3 region has the DNA TGTGCCAGTAGTATAGGGGAGGTCGTGCAAACTGAAGCTTTCTTT. V usage is TRBV19 and J usage is TRBJ1-1; no firm D call. This CDR3 has 15 residues. Trimming removed 1 base at V and 5 bases at J, with 14 bases between. CDR1 and CDR2 from the germline V gene are LNHDA and SQIVND (reference sequence).

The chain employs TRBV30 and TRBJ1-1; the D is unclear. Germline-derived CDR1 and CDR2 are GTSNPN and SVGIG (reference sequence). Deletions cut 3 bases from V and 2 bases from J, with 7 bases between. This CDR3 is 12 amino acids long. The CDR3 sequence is CAWRGINTEAFF. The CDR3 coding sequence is TGTGCCTGGAGGGGGATAAACACTGAAGCTTTCTTT.

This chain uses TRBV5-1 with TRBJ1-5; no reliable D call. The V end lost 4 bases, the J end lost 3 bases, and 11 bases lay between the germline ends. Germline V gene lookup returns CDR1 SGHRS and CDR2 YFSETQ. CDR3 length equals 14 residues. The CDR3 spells CASSPGRYNQPQHF. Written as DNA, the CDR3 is TGCGCCAGCAGCCCCGGAAGGTACAATCAGCCCCAGCATTTT.